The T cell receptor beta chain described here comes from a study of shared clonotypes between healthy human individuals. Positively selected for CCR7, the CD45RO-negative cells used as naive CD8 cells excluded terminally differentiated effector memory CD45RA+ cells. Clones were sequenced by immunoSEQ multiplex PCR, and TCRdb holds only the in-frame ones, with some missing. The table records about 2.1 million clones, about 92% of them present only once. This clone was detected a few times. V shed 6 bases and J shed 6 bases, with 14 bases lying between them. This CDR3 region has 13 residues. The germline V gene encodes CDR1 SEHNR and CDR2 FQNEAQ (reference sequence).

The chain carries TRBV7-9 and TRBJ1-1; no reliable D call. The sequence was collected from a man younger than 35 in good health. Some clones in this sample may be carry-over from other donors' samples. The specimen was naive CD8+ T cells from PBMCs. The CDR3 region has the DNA TGTGCCAGCAGATTACCTCCGGGTCCTGAAGCTTTCTTT. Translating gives CASRLPPGPEAFF.